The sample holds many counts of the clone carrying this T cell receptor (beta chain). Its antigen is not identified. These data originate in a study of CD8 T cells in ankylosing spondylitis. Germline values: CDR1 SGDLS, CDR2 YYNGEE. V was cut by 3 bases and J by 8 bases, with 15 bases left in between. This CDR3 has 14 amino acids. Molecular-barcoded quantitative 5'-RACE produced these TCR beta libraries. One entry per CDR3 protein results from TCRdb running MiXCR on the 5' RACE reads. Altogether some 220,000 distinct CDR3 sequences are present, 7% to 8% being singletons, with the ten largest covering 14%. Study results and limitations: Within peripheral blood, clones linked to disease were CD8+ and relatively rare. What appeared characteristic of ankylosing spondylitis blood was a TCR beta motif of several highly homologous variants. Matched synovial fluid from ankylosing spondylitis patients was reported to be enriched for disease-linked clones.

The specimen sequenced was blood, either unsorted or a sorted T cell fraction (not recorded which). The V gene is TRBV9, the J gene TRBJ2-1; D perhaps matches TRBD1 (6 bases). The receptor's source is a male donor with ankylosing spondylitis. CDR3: CASSDTGPLDEQFF. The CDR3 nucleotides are TGTGCCAGCAGCGATACAGGGCCGTTGGATGAGCAGTTCTTC.